This record covers a single TCR beta chain. Trimming cost V 2 bases and J 4 bases, with 6 bases left between them. CDR1 and CDR2 (germline): SGHRS, YFSETQ. The CDR3 covers 12 residues. Assay: immunoSEQ multiplex PCR; the TCRdb copy retains only in-frame clones and omits some. The sample contains some 57,000 clones, approximately 77% of which appear only once. The data are from a study of OX40 agonist ivuxolimab in advanced cancers. Study context: Dose-escalation cases comprised hepatocellular carcinoma, melanoma, renal cell or head and neck cancer.

Patients with a history of autoimmune disease or on systemic immunosuppression were excluded. The investigators sampled blood at baseline, at cycle 4 day 1, and at cycle 7 day 1. The TCR sequence derives from an adult with an advanced solid tumor such as melanoma, head and neck, liver or kidney cancer. Specimen: CD4+ or CD8+ T cells sorted from blood, collected in a trial of the OX40 agonist ivuxolimab. The rearrangement links TRBV5-1 to TRBJ1-1; D possibly corresponds to TRBD1 (6 bases). CDR3 DNA: TGCGCCAGCAGCTTACAGGGCACTGAAGCTTTCTTT. This sequence encodes CASSLQGTEAFF.